This is a list of T cell receptor beta chains from one sample in a study of human T cells and chemical hapten exposure. Each CDR3 protein is one row after TCRdb ran MiXCR on the RACE reads. The table records 180,000 or so distinct CDR3 sequences, about 22% of them present only once. The sequences come from whole blood, collected in connection with sensitization to the hapten diphenylcyclopropenone (DPC). The receptors originated from a woman in her thirties or forties with alopecia areata. Some clones in this sample may be carry-over from other donors' samples. The CDR3 runs from the conserved cysteine through the conserved F or W. D genes are given only for firm matches. A clone size is listed for some rows: how often the clone was seen (once, few, many), or a class if it is expanded.

size,J,D,V,DNA,CDR3
NA,TRBJ2-3,TRBD2,TRBV2,TGTGCCAGCAGGCTCGGGACTAGCGGGACTACGGCGCAGTATTTT,CASRLGTSGTTAQYF
many,TRBJ2-1,NA,TRBV30,TGTGCCTGGAGTGGGGGGTACAATGAGCAGTTCTTC,CAWSGGYNEQFF
few,TRBJ1-5,TRBD1,TRBV20-1,TGCAGTGCCCCGGAGGGTGGCACAGGGGGAAGGCAGCCCCAGCATTTT,CSAPEGGTGGRQPQHF
NA,TRBJ2-3,TRBD2,TRBV24-1,TGTGCCACCAGTGATTTTACTAGCGCGACAGATACGCAGTATTTT,CATSDFTSATDTQYF
few,TRBJ2-1,TRBD1,TRBV3-1,TGTGCCAGCAGCCCAGTCAGGGGGTATGAGCAGTTCTTC,CASSPVRGYEQFF
few,TRBJ2-1,NA,TRBV20-1,TGCAGTGCTAGGGCCCCCGGGTACAATGAGCAGTTCTTC,CSARAPGYNEQFF
few,TRBJ1-1,NA,TRBV6-2/TRBV6-3,TGTGCCAGCAGTTACAAAACGTCGAGGAACACTGAAGCTTTCTTT,CASSYKTSRNTEAFF
few,TRBJ1-2,NA,TRBV4-3,TGCGCCAGCAGCCATGCTCCGGGACGGATCGATGGCTACACCTTC,CASSHAPGRIDGYTF
few,TRBJ2-5,NA,TRBV11-2,TGTGCCAGCAGCTTTAATTTTGAAGAAGAGACCCAGTACTTC,CASSFNFEEETQYF
few,TRBJ2-7,NA,TRBV11-2,TGTGCCAGCAGCTTAGTTACCAAGGGGGGCGTAGAGCAGTACTTC,CASSLVTKGGVEQYF
few,TRBJ2-1,NA,TRBV27,TGTGCCAGCAGTTTAGGGGGGAGGTCTTACAATGAGCAGTTCTTC,CASSLGGRSYNEQFF
NA,TRBJ2-2,TRBD1,TRBV7-6,TGTGCCAGCAGCCCACAGGGGGCGCATGTGGCCGGGGAGCTGTTTTTT,CASSPQGAHVAGELFF
once,TRBJ2-7,NA,TRBV29-1,TGCAGCGTCGAGGGGGAGGGTTACGAGCAGTACTTC,CSVEGEGYEQYF
NA,TRBJ1-2,NA,TRBV10-3,TGTGCCATCAGTGACCGGGAGAACTATGGCTACACCTTC,CAISDRENYGYTF